This T cell receptor (beta chain) was observed in a study of blood T cell repertoires in COVID-19. Between the trimmed V and J ends, which lost 3 bases and 5 bases, there was a span of 11 bases. The CDR3 loop spans 12 amino acids. Germline CDR1 DFQATT, CDR2 SNEGSKA (reference sequence). Profiling relied on immunoSEQ multiplex PCR, and the TCRdb table lists in-frame clones only, not all of them. This table has over 150,000 clones, 70% to 85% appearing once. The sequence was obtained from a woman in her 70s in a cohort exposed to, infected with or recovered from COVID-19 (not recorded which). V is TRBV20-1 and J is TRBJ2-7; D is uncertain. Sequences were obtained from PBMCs or T cells enriched from blood (not recorded which). Here the CDR3 DNA reads TGCAGTGCTAGTGTTCGTCGGGACGAGCAGTACTTC. Its translation: CSASVRRDEQYF.